The subject of this entry is one T cell receptor beta chain. What it recognizes is unknown. The entry originates in a study of blood T cells in healthy people across ages. Then a second PCR, running about 6 to 11 cycles, was carried out with a sample-barcoded 5' primer and a J-beta primer mix. TCRdb reprocessed the 5' RACE reads via MiXCR and lists one record per CDR3 protein. Here the sample spans fewer than 2,000,000 distinct CDR3 sequences, roughly 30% being singletons. The CDR3 runs 14 residues. Deletions cut 4 bases from V and 4 bases from J, with 14 bases between. Germline V lookup: CDR1 DFQATT, CDR2 SNEGSKA (reference sequence). Study results and caveats: Strong correlation was found linking TCR beta diversity to naive T cell percentage.

V is TRBV20-1 and J is TRBJ1-5; D gene uncertain. The sample comprised blood. This receptor was obtained from a woman aged 25 to 45 in good health. The CDR3 here is CSAKSGSLNQPQHF. CDR3 in DNA: TGCAGTGCTAAGTCGGGCAGTTTAAATCAGCCCCAGCATTTT.